This entry lists 3 T cell receptor beta chains sequenced from one sample in a study of blood T cells in healthy people across ages. With a J-beta primer mix and a sample-barcoded 5' primer, a second PCR ran about 7 to 12 cycles. TCRdb used MiXCR to reprocess the 5' RACE reads, holding one entry per CDR3 protein. Of 1.5 million to 1.8 million distinct CDR3 sequences listed, about 45% are singletons. Sequencing was carried out using blood. These TCRs come from a young woman in good health.

The chain joins TRBV4-3 to TRBJ2-7; no clear D gene. Germline V CDR1 and CDR2: LGHNA, YSLEER. Trimming stripped 0 bases from V and 0 bases from J, with 12 bases between. The CDR3 extends over 16 amino acids. The CDR3, as DNA: TGCGCCAGCAGCCAAGATAATAGCCCTGACTCCTACGAGCAGTACTTC. Translation: CASSQDNSPDSYEQYF.

This chain connects TRBV5-6 to TRBJ2-2; possibly TRBD1 or TRBD2 for D (5 bases each). This CDR3 has 17 residues. The germline gives CDR1 SGHDT, CDR2 YYEEEE. Trimming left V 0 bases short and J 6 bases short, with 18 bases between. CDR3: CASSLDWGKTDAGELFF. The CDR3 nucleotides are TGTGCCAGCAGCTTGGATTGGGGGAAGACGGACGCCGGGGAGCTGTTTTTT.

The rearrangement joins TRBV6-6 to TRBJ2-3; 9 nucleotides align to TRBD1. The length of the CDR3 is 15 residues. Germline values: CDR1 MNHNY, CDR2 SVGAGI (reference sequence). V was clipped by 6 bases and J by 2 bases; unmatched bases: 6. CDR3 in amino acids: CASRGTGRITDTQYF. CDR3 in DNA: TGTGCCAGCAGGGGGACAGGGAGGATCACAGATACGCAGTATTTT.